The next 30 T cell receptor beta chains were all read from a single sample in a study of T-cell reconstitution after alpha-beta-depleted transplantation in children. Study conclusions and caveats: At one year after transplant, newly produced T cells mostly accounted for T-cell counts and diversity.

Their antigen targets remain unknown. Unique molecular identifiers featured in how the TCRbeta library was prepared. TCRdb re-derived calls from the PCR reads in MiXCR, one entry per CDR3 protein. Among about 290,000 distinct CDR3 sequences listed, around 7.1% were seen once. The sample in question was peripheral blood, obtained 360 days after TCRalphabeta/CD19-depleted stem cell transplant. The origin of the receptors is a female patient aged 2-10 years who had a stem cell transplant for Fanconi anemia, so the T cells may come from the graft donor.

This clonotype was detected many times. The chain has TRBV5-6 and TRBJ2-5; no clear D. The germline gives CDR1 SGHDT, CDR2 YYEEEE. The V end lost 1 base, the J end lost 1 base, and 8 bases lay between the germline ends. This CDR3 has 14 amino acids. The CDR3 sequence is CASSLWASQETQYF. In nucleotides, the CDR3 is TGTGCCAGCAGCTTGTGGGCTAGCCAAGAGACCCAGTACTTC.

The CDR3 spells CASSEYGTGIRNEQYF. The CDR3 nucleotides are TGTGCCAGCAGTGAATACGGGACAGGGATTAGAAACGAGCAGTACTTC. The V call is TRBV6-1, the J call TRBJ2-7; 9 nucleotides match TRBD1. This CDR3 has 16 amino acids. The J segment lost 5 bases and the V segment lost 2 bases, leaving 10 bases of the junction unmatched. Germline values: CDR1 MNHNS, CDR2 SASEGT.

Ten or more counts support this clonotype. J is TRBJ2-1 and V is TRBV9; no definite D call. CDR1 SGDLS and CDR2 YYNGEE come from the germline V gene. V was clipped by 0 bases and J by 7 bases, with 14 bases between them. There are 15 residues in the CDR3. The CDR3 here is CASSVGADSRNEQFF. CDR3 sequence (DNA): TGTGCCAGCAGCGTAGGGGCTGATTCTCGGAATGAGCAGTTCTTC.

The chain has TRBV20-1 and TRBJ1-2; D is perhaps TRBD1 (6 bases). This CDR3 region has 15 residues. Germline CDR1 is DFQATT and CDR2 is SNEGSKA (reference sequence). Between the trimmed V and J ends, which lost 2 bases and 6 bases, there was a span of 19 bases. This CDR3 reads CSARTRRTVEDGYTF. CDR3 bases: TGCAGTGCTAGAACTAGGAGGACAGTGGAGGATGGCTACACCTTC.

The CDR3 region has the DNA TGTGCCAGCTCACCGGGGGCGGCGAACACCGGGGAGCTGTTTTTT. Its translation is CASSPGAANTGELFF. This chain joins TRBV18 and TRBJ2-2; possible D gene TRBD1, 6 bases. The CDR3 covers 15 residues. V dropped 3 bases and J dropped 0 bases, with 8 bases sitting between them. Germline-derived CDR1 and CDR2 are KGHSH and LQKENI.

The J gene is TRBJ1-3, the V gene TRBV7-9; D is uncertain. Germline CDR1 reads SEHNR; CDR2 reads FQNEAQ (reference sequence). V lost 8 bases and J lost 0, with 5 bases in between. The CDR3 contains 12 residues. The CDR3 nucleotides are TGTGCCAGCGCGGTCTCTGGAAACACCATATATTTT. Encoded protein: CASAVSGNTIYF.

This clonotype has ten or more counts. The CDR3 region is CASSLASSLYEQYF. CDR3 nucleotides: TGCGCCAGCAGCTTGGCGTCTAGCCTCTACGAGCAGTACTTC. The V call is TRBV5-1, the J call TRBJ2-7; D might be TRBD2 (5 bases). Germline CDR1 and CDR2: SGHRS and YFSETQ. V gave up 0 bases and J gave up 3 bases, with 10 bases separating them. This CDR3 is built from 14 residues.

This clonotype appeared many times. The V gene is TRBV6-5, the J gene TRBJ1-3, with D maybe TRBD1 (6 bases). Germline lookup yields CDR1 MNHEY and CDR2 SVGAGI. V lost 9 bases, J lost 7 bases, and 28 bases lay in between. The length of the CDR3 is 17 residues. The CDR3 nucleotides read TGTGCCAGTTTTAAGATAGGGGGAACAACCTTTGGGAACACCATATATTTT. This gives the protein CASFKIGGTTFGNTIYF.

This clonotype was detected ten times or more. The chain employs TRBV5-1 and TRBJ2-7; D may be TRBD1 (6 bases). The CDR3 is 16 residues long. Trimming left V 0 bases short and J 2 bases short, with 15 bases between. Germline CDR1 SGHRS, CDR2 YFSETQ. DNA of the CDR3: TGCGCCAGCAGCTTGGGGACAGTACTCCGAGCCTACGAGCAGTACTTC. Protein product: CASSLGTVLRAYEQYF. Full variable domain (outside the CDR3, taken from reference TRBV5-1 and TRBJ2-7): KAGVTQTPRYLIKTRGQQVTLSCSPISGHRSVSWYQQTPGQGLQFLFEYFSETQRNKGNFPGRFSGRQFSNSRSEMNVSTLELGDSALYLCASSLGTVLRAYEQYFGPGTRLTVT.

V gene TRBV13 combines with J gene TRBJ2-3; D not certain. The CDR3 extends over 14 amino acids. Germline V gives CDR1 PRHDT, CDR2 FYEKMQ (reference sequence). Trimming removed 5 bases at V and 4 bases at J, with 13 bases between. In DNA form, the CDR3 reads TGTGCCAGCAGCCCCACGCATTTTGCAGATACGCAGTATTTT. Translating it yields CASSPTHFADTQYF.

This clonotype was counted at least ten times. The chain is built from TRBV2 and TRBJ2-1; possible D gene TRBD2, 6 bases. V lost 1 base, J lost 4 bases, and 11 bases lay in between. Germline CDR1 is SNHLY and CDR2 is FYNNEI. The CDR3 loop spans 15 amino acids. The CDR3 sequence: CASSEGGGAYNEQFF. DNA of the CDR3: TGTGCCAGCAGTGAAGGAGGAGGGGCTTACAATGAGCAGTTCTTC.

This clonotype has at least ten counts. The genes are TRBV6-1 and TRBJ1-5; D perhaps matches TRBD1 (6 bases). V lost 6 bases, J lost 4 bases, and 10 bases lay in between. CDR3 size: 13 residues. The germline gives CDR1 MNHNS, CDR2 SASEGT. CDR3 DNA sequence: TGTGCCAGCAGGAGGACAGAGAATCAGCCCCAGCATTTT. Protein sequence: CASRRTENQPQHF.

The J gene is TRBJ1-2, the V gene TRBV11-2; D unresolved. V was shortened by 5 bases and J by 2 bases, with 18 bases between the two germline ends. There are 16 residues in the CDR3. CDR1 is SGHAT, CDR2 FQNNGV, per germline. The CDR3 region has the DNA TGTGCCAGCAGCCCGTTTGTGAGGGAGACAAACTATGGCTACACCTTC. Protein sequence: CASSPFVRETNYGYTF.

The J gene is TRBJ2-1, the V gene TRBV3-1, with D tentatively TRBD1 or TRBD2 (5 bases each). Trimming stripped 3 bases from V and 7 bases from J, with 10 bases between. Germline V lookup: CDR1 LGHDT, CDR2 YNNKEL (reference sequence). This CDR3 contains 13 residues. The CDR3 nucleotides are TGTGCCAGCAGCCAGACAGAGGGGAATGAGCAGTTCTTC. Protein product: CASSQTEGNEQFF.

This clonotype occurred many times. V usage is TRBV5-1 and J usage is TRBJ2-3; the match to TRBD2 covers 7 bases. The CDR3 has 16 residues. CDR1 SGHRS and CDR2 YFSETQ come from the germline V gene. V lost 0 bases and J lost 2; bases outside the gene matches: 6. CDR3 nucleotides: TGCGCCAGCAGCTTGGTGTCGGGGGGATTCACAGATACGCAGTATTTT. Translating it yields CASSLVSGGFTDTQYF. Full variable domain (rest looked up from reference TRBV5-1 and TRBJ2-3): KAGVTQTPRYLIKTRGQQVTLSCSPISGHRSVSWYQQTPGQGLQFLFEYFSETQRNKGNFPGRFSGRQFSNSRSEMNVSTLELGDSALYLCASSLVSGGFTDTQYFGPGTRLTVL.

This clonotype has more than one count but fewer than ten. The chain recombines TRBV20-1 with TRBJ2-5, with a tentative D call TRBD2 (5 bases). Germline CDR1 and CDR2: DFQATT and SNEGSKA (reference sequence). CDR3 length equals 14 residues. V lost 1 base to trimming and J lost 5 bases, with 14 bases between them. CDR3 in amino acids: CSARGTGRGETQYF. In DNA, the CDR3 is TGCAGTGCTAGAGGGACTGGCCGAGGGGAGACCCAGTACTTC.

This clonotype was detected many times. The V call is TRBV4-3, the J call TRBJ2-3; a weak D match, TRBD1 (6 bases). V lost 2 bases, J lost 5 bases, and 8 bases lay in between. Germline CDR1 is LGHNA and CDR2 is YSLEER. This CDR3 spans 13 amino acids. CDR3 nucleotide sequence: TGCGCCAGCAGCCAACTGACAGGAGATACGCAGTATTTT. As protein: CASSQLTGDTQYF.

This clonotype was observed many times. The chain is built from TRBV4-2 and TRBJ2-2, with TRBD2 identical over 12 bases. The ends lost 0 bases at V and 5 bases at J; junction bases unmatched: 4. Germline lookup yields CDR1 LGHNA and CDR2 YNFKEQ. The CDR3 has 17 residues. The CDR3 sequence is CASSQETSGRFTGELFF. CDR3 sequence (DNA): TGTGCCAGCAGCCAAGAGACTAGCGGGAGATTTACCGGGGAGCTGTTTTTT.

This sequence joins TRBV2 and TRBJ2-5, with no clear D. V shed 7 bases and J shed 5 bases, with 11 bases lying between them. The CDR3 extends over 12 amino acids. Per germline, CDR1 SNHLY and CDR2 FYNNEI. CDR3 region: CASIGSEETQYF. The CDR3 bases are TGTGCCAGCATTGGGTCCGAGGAGACCCAGTACTTC.

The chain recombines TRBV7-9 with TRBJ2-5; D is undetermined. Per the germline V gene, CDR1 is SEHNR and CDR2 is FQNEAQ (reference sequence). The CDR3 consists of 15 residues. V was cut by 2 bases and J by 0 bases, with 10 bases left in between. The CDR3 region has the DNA TGTGCCAGCAGCTTAACGATCTCGTACCAAGAGACCCAGTACTTC. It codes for CASSLTISYQETQYF.

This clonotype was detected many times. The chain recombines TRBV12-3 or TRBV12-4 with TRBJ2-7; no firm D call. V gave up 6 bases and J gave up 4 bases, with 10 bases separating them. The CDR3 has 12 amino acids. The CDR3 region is CASRDTQYEQYF. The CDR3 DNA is TGTGCCAGCAGGGATACACAGTACGAGCAGTACTTC.

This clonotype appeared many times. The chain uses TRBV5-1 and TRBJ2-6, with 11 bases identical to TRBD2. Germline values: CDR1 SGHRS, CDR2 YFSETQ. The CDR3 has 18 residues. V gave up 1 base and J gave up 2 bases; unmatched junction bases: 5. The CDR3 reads CASSLSLAGGTGANVLTF. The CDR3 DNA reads TGCGCCAGCAGCTTGTCCCTAGCGGGAGGTACTGGGGCCAACGTCCTGACTTTC.

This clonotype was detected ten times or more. The CDR3 DNA is TGTGCCAGCAGTACCGAGGGCTATGGCTACACCTTC. Protein sequence: CASSTEGYGYTF. The chain uses TRBV6-6 and TRBJ1-2; D remains unclear. There are 12 residues in the CDR3. Germline CDR1 and CDR2: MNHNY and SVGAGI (reference sequence). V lost 5 bases, J lost 4 bases, and 8 bases lay in between.

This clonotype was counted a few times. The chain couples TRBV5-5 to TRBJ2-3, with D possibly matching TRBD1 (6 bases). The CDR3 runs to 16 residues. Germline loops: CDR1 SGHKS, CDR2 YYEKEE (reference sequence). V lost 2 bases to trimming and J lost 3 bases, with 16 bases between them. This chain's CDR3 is CASSFIIRGSTDTQYF. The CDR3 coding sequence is TGTGCCAGCAGCTTTATTATCAGGGGTAGTACAGATACGCAGTATTTT.

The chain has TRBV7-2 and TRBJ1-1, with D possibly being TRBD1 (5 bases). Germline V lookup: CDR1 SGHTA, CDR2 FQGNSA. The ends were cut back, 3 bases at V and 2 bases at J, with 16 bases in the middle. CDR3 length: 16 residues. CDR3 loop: CASSFSGTDQNTEAFF. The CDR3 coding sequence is TGTGCCAGCAGCTTCAGCGGGACGGACCAAAACACTGAAGCTTTCTTT.

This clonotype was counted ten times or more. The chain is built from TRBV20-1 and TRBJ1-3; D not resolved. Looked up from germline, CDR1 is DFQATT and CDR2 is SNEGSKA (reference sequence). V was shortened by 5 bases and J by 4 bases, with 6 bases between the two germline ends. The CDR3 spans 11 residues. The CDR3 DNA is TGCAGTGCTGTGAACGGAAACACCATATATTTT. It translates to CSAVNGNTIYF.

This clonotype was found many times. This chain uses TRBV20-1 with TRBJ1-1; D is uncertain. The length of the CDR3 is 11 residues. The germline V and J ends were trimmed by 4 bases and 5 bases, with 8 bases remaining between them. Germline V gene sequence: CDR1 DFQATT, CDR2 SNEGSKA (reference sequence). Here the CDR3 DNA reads TGCAGTGCTATGGGATATACTGAAGCTTTCTTT. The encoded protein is CSAMGYTEAFF.

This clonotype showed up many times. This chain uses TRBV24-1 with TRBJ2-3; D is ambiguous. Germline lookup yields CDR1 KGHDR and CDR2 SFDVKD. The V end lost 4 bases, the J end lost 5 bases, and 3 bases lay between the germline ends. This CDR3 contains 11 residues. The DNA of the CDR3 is TGTGCCACCAGTGACCAAGATACGCAGTATTTT. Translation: CATSDQDTQYF.

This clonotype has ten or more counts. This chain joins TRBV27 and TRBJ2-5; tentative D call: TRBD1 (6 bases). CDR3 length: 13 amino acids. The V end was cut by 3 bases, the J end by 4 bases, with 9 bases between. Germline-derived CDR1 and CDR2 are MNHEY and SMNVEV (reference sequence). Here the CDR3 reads CASSFNRVETQYF. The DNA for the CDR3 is TGTGCCAGCAGTTTTAACAGGGTAGAGACCCAGTACTTC.

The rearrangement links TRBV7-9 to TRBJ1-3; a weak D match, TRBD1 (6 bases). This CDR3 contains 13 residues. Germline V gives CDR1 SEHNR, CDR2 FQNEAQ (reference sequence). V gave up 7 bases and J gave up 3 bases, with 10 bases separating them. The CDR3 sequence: CASKPGDGNTIYF. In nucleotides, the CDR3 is TGTGCCAGCAAACCAGGGGATGGAAACACCATATATTTT.